The following is a T cell receptor beta chain sequence with its context. Its antigen remains unknown. Stated time point: patch test 1, 2 weeks after DPC sensitization. Treatment denoted: therapeutic diphenylcyclopropenone sensitization with weekly scalp DPC. These data are taken from a study of human T cells and chemical hapten exposure. Study information: Patch tests delivered 0.01% DPC to the upper back and were evaluated at 6 days. Alopecia areata, totalis and universalis patients, mostly female, were included. Small pooled library volume differences mainly caused per-sample TCR yield variation.

Notes on the study in general: High-frequency TCRs, those above 1 in 1000, stayed the same after DPC sensitization.

The ends lost 0 bases at V and 0 bases at J; junction bases unmatched: 8. The CDR3 spans 18 residues. Per the germline V gene, CDR1 is LGHNA and CDR2 is YSLEER. TCRdb reprocessed the RACE reads via MiXCR and lists one record per CDR3 protein. The sample shows 300,000 to 350,000 distinct CDR3 sequences, roughly 6.9% of them seen only once. The sequences come from whole blood, collected in connection with sensitization to the hapten diphenylcyclopropenone (DPC). The chain has TRBV4-3 and TRBJ2-4, with 7 bases lining up with TRBD1. This TCR was sampled from a woman aged 18 to 35 with alopecia areata. Some clones in this sample may be carry-over from other donors' samples. The CDR3 here is CASSQDMGQPLAKNIQYF. CDR3 DNA: TGCGCCAGCAGCCAAGATATGGGACAGCCTCTAGCCAAAAACATTCAGTACTTC.